The 25 T cell receptor beta chains below come from one sample, sequenced in a study of OX40 agonist ivuxolimab in advanced cancers. Here immunoSEQ multiplex PCR was the method, and the copy in TCRdb shows in-frame clones only, minus some. This repertoire shows 75,000 to 100,000 clones, roughly 87% found once; its top ten account for 0.25% to 0.4%. This specimen was CD4+ or CD8+ T cells sorted from blood, taken in a trial of the OX40 agonist ivuxolimab. The receptors were sampled from an adult with an advanced solid tumor such as melanoma, head and neck, liver or kidney cancer.

This chain connects TRBV5-5 to TRBJ2-1, with 11 bases identical to TRBD2. CDR1 is SGHKS and CDR2 is YYEKEE in the germline V gene (reference sequence). CDR3 length equals 14 residues. After removal of 1 base from V and 15 bases from J, the junction contained 9 bases not matched to a gene. CDR3 bases: TGTGCCAGCAGCTTGCCCGGGGTGACTAGCGGGACGTTCTTC. Protein product: CASSLPGVTSGTFF. The full variable domain, completed using reference TRBV5-5 and TRBJ2-1, is DAGVTQSPTHLIKTRGQQVTLRCSPISGHKSVSWYQQVLGQGPQFIFQYYEKEERGRGNFPDRFSARQFPNYSSELNVNALLLGDSALYLCASSLPGVTSGTFFGPGTRLTVL.

The chain combines TRBV11-3 with TRBJ2-2; 7 nucleotides align to TRBD2. The germline CDR1 and CDR2 sequences are SGHNT and YENEEA. This CDR3 comprises 15 residues. The ends lost 0 bases at V and 4 bases at J; junction bases unmatched: 2. The CDR3 DNA follows: TGTGCCAGCAGCTTAGATGGCGGGAGCACCGGGGAGCTGTTTTTT. The encoded protein is CASSLDGGSTGELFF. The full variable domain, in which reference TRBV11-3 and TRBJ2-2 provide the parts outside the CDR3, is EAGVVQSPRYKIIEKKQPVAFWCNPISGHNTLYWYLQNLGQGPELLIRYENEEAVDDSQLPKDRFSAERLKGVDSTLKIQPAELGDSAVYLCASSLDGGSTGELFFGEGSRLTVL.

The chain is built from TRBV6-6 and TRBJ1-1; 8 nucleotides line up with TRBD1. Per germline, CDR1 MNHNY and CDR2 SVGAGI (reference sequence). The ends lost 6 bases at V and 9 bases at J; junction bases unmatched: 9. The CDR3 is made up of 13 amino acids. The CDR3 DNA reads TGTGCCAGCAGCTCTGGACAGGGAACGAAAGCTTTCTTT. Translation gives CASSSGQGTKAFF.

This chain uses TRBV30 with TRBJ1-5, with a possible D match to TRBD1 (5 bases). The CDR3 has 15 amino acids. CDR1 and CDR2 from the germline V gene are GTSNPN and SVGIG (reference sequence). The V gene lost 4 bases and the J gene lost 4 bases, with 17 bases spanning the gap. This chain's CDR3 is CAWTIAGGENQPQHF. In nucleotides, the CDR3 is TGTGCCTGGACCATAGCGGGGGGAGAGAATCAGCCCCAGCATTTT.

The chain is built from TRBV5-4 and TRBJ1-2; D ambiguous. The germline V gene has CDR1 SGHNT and CDR2 YYREEE (reference sequence). Trimming took 0 bases from V and 7 from J, leaving 10 bases between them. The CDR3 runs 13 residues. The CDR3 here is CASSLGQEPGYTF. Here the CDR3 DNA reads TGTGCCAGCAGCTTGGGGCAGGAGCCTGGCTACACCTTC.

The chain has TRBV6-5 and TRBJ2-1, with no clear D. Trimming shortened V by 6 bases and J by 6 bases, and 18 bases separated the two germline ends. The CDR3 is 15 residues long. CDR1 is MNHEY, CDR2 SVGAGI, per germline. The CDR3 loop is CASRGDRRASNEQFF. The DNA of the CDR3 is TGTGCCAGCAGGGGCGACCGACGAGCCAGCAATGAGCAGTTCTTC.

The rearrangement links TRBV19 to TRBJ1-5; a possible D gene is TRBD1 (5 bases). Trimming took 2 bases from V and 4 from J, leaving 27 bases between them. This CDR3 spans 20 amino acids. Per the germline V gene, CDR1 is LNHDA and CDR2 is SQIVND (reference sequence). The CDR3 nucleotides are TGTGCCAGTAGTATAAAATCATGGGGGTCCCAAAGCTCTTTTAATCAGCCCCAGCATTTT. Translation gives CASSIKSWGSQSSFNQPQHF.

V is TRBV6-5 and J is TRBJ2-3, with D possibly being TRBD1 (5 bases). Germline-derived CDR1 and CDR2 are MNHEY and SVGAGI. The CDR3 has 14 residues. Trimming removed 5 bases at V and 0 bases at J, with 9 bases between. In DNA, the CDR3 is TGTGCCAGCAGTCACAGGAGAAGCACAGATACGCAGTATTTT. This encodes CASSHRRSTDTQYF.

The rearrangement uses TRBV27 and TRBJ2-3; the D gene is possibly TRBD2 (6 bases). The CDR3 has 15 amino acids. CDR1 is MNHEY, CDR2 SMNVEV, per germline (reference sequence). Trimming took 4 bases from V and 1 from J, leaving 12 bases between them. The CDR3 here is CASSSGWGGTDTQYF. CDR3 nucleotide sequence: TGTGCCAGCAGTTCCGGCTGGGGGGGCACAGATACGCAGTATTTT.

The genes are TRBV11-2 and TRBJ2-3, with D uncertain. The length of the CDR3 is 11 residues. Between the trimmed V and J ends, which lost 5 bases and 2 bases, there was a span of 2 bases. Germline CDR1 reads SGHAT; CDR2 reads FQNNGV. The CDR3 protein is CASSPTDTQYF. CDR3 bases: TGTGCCAGCAGCCCCACAGATACGCAGTATTTT.

The chain couples TRBV11-2 to TRBJ2-3, with 7 bases fitting TRBD1. CDR1 is SGHAT and CDR2 is FQNNGV in the germline V gene. The V segment lost 1 base and the J segment 2 bases; nucleotides outside the gene matches: 9. The CDR3 spans 17 residues. CDR3 amino acids: CASSLGQGPIHTDTQYF. In DNA form, the CDR3 reads TGTGCCAGCAGCTTAGGACAGGGACCGATCCACACAGATACGCAGTATTTT.

The rearrangement uses TRBV5-4 and TRBJ1-1; D may be TRBD1 (6 bases). Germline V gives CDR1 SGHNT, CDR2 YYREEE (reference sequence). The CDR3 extends over 13 amino acids. Between the trimmed V and J ends, which lost 4 bases and 8 bases, there was a span of 15 bases. The CDR3 DNA is TGTGCCAGCAGCCGTAACGACGACAGGGAAGCTTTCTTT. It encodes CASSRNDDREAFF.

V and J are TRBV6-5 and TRBJ1-2, with D tentatively TRBD1 (6 bases). Between the trimmed V and J ends, which lost 2 bases and 4 bases, there was a span of 8 bases. Looked up from germline, CDR1 is MNHEY and CDR2 is SVGAGI. The CDR3 loop spans 13 amino acids. The CDR3 reads CASSYDRTYGYTF. The CDR3 coding sequence is TGTGCCAGCAGTTACGACAGGACCTATGGCTACACCTTC.

This clone showed up just once. The chain recombines TRBV19 with TRBJ2-7; 13 nucleotides align to TRBD2. Germline V gene lookup returns CDR1 LNHDA and CDR2 SQIVND (reference sequence). Trimming removed 3 bases from V and 4 bases from J; junction bases left unmatched: 6. This CDR3 has 16 amino acids. CDR3 amino acids: CASSIRTSGRQYEQYF. CDR3 bases: TGTGCCAGTAGTATTCGGACTAGCGGGAGACAATACGAGCAGTACTTC.

The sample holds a few counts of this clone. The J gene is TRBJ1-2, the V gene TRBV6-5; no clear D gene. CDR1 and CDR2 from the germline V gene are MNHEY and SVGAGI. The ends were cut back, 2 bases at V and 4 bases at J, with 11 bases in the middle. This CDR3 is built from 14 residues. The CDR3 DNA sequence: TGTGCCAGCAGTTACCGTCCCTCAGGCTATGGCTACACCTTC. Its translation is CASSYRPSGYGYTF.

The CDR3 reads CASLRLGSSGYTF. CDR3 bases: TGTGCCAGCCTCCGTTTGGGGAGTAGTGGCTACACCTTC. This rearrangement joins TRBV6-5 to TRBJ1-2; D gene ambiguous. Trimming removed 8 bases from V and 7 bases from J, with 17 bases in between. Germline-derived CDR1 and CDR2 are MNHEY and SVGAGI. The CDR3 runs 13 residues.

J is TRBJ2-3 and V is TRBV28, with D perhaps matching TRBD2 (6 bases). Trimming took 1 base from V and 1 from J, leaving 9 bases between them. Germline V gene data show CDR1 as MDHEN and CDR2 as SYDVKM. CDR3 length: 15 residues. The CDR3 protein is CASSLLGGGTDTQYF. The DNA of the CDR3 is TGTGCCAGCAGTTTATTGGGCGGGGGCACAGATACGCAGTATTTT.

The chain recombines TRBV5-1 with TRBJ1-4, with D perhaps matching TRBD1 (5 bases). V lost 0 bases, J lost 7 bases, and 10 bases lay in between. The CDR3 totals 14 residues. CDR1 is SGHRS, CDR2 YFSETQ, per germline. CDR3 region: CASSLGGTVEKLFF. The DNA of the CDR3 is TGCGCCAGCAGCTTGGGAGGGACGGTTGAAAAACTGTTTTTT.

CDR3 amino acids: CASSPWTGSTDTQYF. DNA of the CDR3: TGTGCCAGTAGTCCCTGGACAGGTAGCACAGATACGCAGTATTTT. The chain has TRBV19 and TRBJ2-3, with 7 bases matching TRBD1. The CDR3 runs to 15 residues. The germline gives CDR1 LNHDA, CDR2 SQIVND (reference sequence). J was trimmed by 0 bases and V by 5 bases; bases with no gene match: 5.

DNA for the CDR3: TGTGCCAGCAGCTTGCTTCCCGGGGGCGGGGTAAATGAGCAGTTCTTC. Its translation: CASSLLPGGGVNEQFF. The rearrangement links TRBV5-6 to TRBJ2-1; D might be TRBD1 or TRBD2, each matching 6 bases. Per germline, CDR1 SGHDT and CDR2 YYEEEE. The CDR3 spans 16 residues. Trimming cost V 1 base and J 7 bases, with 18 bases left between them.

The chain is built from TRBV4-3 and TRBJ1-6; D possibly corresponds to TRBD1 (6 bases). V was clipped by 3 bases and J by 6 bases, with 9 bases between them. The CDR3 covers 14 residues. The germline V gene has CDR1 LGHNA and CDR2 YSLEER. The CDR3 loop is CASSQADSNSPLHF. The CDR3 nucleotides are TGCGCCAGCAGCCAGGCGGACAGTAATTCACCCCTCCACTTT.

This chain connects TRBV28 to TRBJ1-2; D might be TRBD1 (6 bases). This CDR3 is built from 13 residues. CDR1 is MDHEN and CDR2 is SYDVKM in the germline V gene. V gave up 1 base and J gave up 9 bases, with 12 bases separating them. The CDR3 spells CASSLYDRYRYTF. The CDR3 region has the DNA TGTGCCAGCAGTTTATATGACAGGTATCGCTACACCTTC.

The chain couples TRBV19 to TRBJ2-2; tentative D call: TRBD2 (5 bases). The CDR3 is 14 amino acids. Trimming removed 9 bases at V and 0 bases at J, with 11 bases between. The germline V gene has CDR1 LNHDA and CDR2 SQIVND (reference sequence). This CDR3 is CASRSSSNTGELFF. The CDR3 coding sequence is TGTGCCAGCCGATCTAGCTCGAACACCGGGGAGCTGTTTTTT.

This rearrangement joins TRBV5-1 to TRBJ1-2, with D perhaps TRBD1 (5 bases). Trimming took 0 bases from V and 2 from J, leaving 8 bases between them. In germline, CDR1 is SGHRS, CDR2 YFSETQ. This CDR3 is built from 14 residues. This CDR3 reads CASSLGTPNYGYTF. In nucleotides, the CDR3 is TGCGCCAGCAGCTTGGGGACACCCAACTATGGCTACACCTTC.

This chain links TRBV5-1 with TRBJ1-1; 12 bases map to TRBD1. Trimming took 4 bases from V and 6 from J; bases not matched to a gene: 10. CDR1 SGHRS and CDR2 YFSETQ come from the germline V gene. This CDR3 spans 16 amino acids. CDR3 DNA sequence: TGCGCCAGCAGCGCGAAGCCGGGACAGGGGGCCTCTGAAGCTTTCTTT. Protein: CASSAKPGQGASEAFF.